This T cell receptor beta chain was found in a study of blood T cell repertoires in COVID-19 (dated by TCRdb to between 2020 and 2021). In terms of the full investigation: Collaborator samples came from the United States, Italy and Spain and covered acute and convalescent phases of COVID-19. The repertoires were made available in a free public database intended to serve as a resource for research on the immune response to SARS-CoV-2. Where HLA class I and class II types were available, the types were taken from metadata supplied by the sample provider, not from assay-based typing. Sample metadata almost always included a de-identified subject ID, COVID-19 status, age in years and sex. The dataset comprised deeply sampled blood TCRbeta repertoires from subjects exposed to, actively infected with, or recovered from COVID-19. The material from the prospective study consisted of cDNA or gDNA derived from T cells, B-cell-depleted T cells, or PBMCs. The samples were drawn from two sources: the first 160 participants of the ongoing ImmuneRACE study, and 1,000 to 1,500 subjects contributed by 6 global collaborators.

Deletion took 0 bases off V and 8 bases off J, with a span of 11 bases between the germline ends. From the germline V gene, CDR1 is ENHRY and CDR2 is SYGVKD. Counted from cysteine to phenylalanine, this CDR3 has 14 amino acids. Only the CDR3 region is kept as DNA, spanning 42 bases read in frame from base 1. TCRbeta CDR3 regions were amplified from genomic DNA using the immunoSEQ Assay, a bias-controlled multiplex PCR. The authors processed their data as follows. Nucleated cell counts per sample were estimated from amplification of reference gene primers within the assay. To quantify the absolute abundance of each unique TCRbeta CDR3 rearrangement, sequence reads were collapsed and filtered. For each sample, productive Simpson clonality was calculated by taking the square root of Simpson's diversity index across productive rearrangements. In its TCRdb copy, this immuneACCESS table keeps in-frame sequences only and misses some clones. Where compared with another copy, unresolved V genes explain less than half of these, and the others have no known cause. V, J and clone size were drawn from that table, and D and trimming were deduced from the DNA. This sample has under 200,000 clones in its table, and 70% to 90% of those were observed once. The ten largest clonotypes hold 8% to 10% of the sample.

Each collaborating institution followed its own protocols to collect whole blood in K2EDTA tubes. For TCRbeta analysis, collaborators shipped samples as frozen whole blood, isolated PBMCs, or DNA extracted from either of those sample types. Note on this clone: The antigen it recognizes is unknown. Base qualities were left out, and no much larger clone turns up one base away.

Points the paper makes about the study in general: The quantity of clinical and demographic metadata differed by source and by participant and was supplied without curation.

The chain couples TRBV10-3 to TRBJ1-5; the D segment cannot be called with confidence. The sequenced sample consisted of peripheral blood. This clonotype originated in a man in his sixties with acute or convalescent COVID-19. The bases read TGTGCCATCAGTGAGTCGACGAGGAGAGAGCCCCAGCATTTT. It translates as CAISESTRREPQHF.